This note documents a single T cell receptor beta chain sequence. Its antigen is not known. The sample comes from a study of vaccination and CD4 T cells after COVID-19. About the study: Six male and four female convalescents took part, two of them Hispanic. Once diagnosed, patients had post-COVID samples drawn a median 101 days later (range 35 to 161). Notes on the study in general: The median proportion of reactive clones detected only post-vaccination in convalescent patients was 85% to 90%.

V was trimmed by 6 bases and J by 7 bases, leaving 9 bases between them. Germline-derived CDR1 and CDR2 are LNHDA and SQIVND (reference sequence). The CDR3 length is 12 residues. TCRdb ran MiXCR on the PCR reads and lists one entry per CDR3 protein. The sample has over 20,000 distinct CDR3 sequences, around 60% seen once; the top ten hold around 1.1%. The material sequenced was CD4+ T cells from blood, taken before SARS-CoV-2 vaccination. V is TRBV19 and J is TRBJ2-2; D remains unclear. This receptor was taken from a human donor who had recovered from COVID-19. In DNA form, the CDR3 reads TGTGCCAGTAGGGAGCGTAGCGGGGAGCTGTTTTTT. It encodes CASRERSGELFF.